This TCR beta chain was retrieved from a study of cytomegalovirus exposure and HLA in healthy donors (TCRdb year 2017). Turning to the overall study: According to an earlier analysis of 550 to 700 of the donors, roughly 180 million T cells yielded 95 million to 140 million unique TCR beta sequences and about 300 Gb of sequence data. Genome-wide SNP genotypes for about 55% of the roughly 670 donors were used in a later genetic analysis, which treated that subset as a discovery cohort. In a later analysis, previously published TCR beta repertoires from several hundred donors were re-analyzed and high-resolution HLA genotyping was added so that TCR occurrence patterns could be studied. In the later analysis, no new phenotypic data were used to find candidate immune exposures; instead, reliance was placed on TCR beta sequences and their occurrence across donors. The study aimed to test whether signatures of past pathogen exposure could be identified by cataloging public T cell receptors. HLA typing covered class I and class II loci at four-digit resolution. High-throughput TCR immunosequencing, statistical association of individual TCRs with disease status, and machine learning were combined to predict cytomegalovirus infection status. Along with the approximately 700-subject first cohort, a separate validation cohort of over a hundred different subjects was used. Of the 350 to 450 genotyped donors, 81% were placed in the genetic ancestry cluster associated with self-reported Caucasian donors. An early release covering just under 650 HLA-typed donors comprised 250 to 350 gigabases of sequencing data and around 80 million unique TCR sequences. Alongside the repertoire data, information on donor age, sex, ethnicity and CMV serostatus was compiled. Among about 410 genotyped donors of the cohort, an average of approximately 200,000 unique TCR beta nucleotide sequences was sequenced per donor, of which 15% to 20% were non-productive. Using immunosequencing, the study profiled T cell repertoires from about 650 subjects and related those repertoires to cytomegalovirus serostatus. Typing coverage differed by locus: A, B, C, DRB1 and DQB1 were typed in about 629-640 donors, DQA1 in about 500, DPA1 in around 580, and DPB1 in roughly 450. Every discovery cohort repertoire had been produced on one sequencing platform. Because of strong linkage in the cohort, roughly five DR-DQ haplotypes were treated as single units for association and clustering. In an earlier analysis of 587 of the donors, high-throughput TCR beta sequencing was used to judge whether each TCR beta V gene segment behaved as functional or pseudogenic.

V gives up 0 bases and J gives up 6 bases, and the segment between their germline ends measures 6 bases. The germline V gene (reference sequence) specifies SGHNT as CDR1 and YYREEE as CDR2. Including cysteine and phenylalanine, the CDR3 has 13 amino acids. This entry keeps only the CDR3 DNA: 39 bases, framed from base 1. The cohort was made up of roughly 670 healthy bone marrow donors. At the time of sampling, all cohort members were nominally healthy, though unrecorded immune exposures were likely present. The donor tested CMV seropositive and was one of the 289 seropositive cohort members. A peripheral blood sample was provided by each donor, and peripheral blood mononuclear cells were used for TCR beta sequencing. The Qiagen DNeasy Blood Extraction Kit was used to extract genomic DNA from the blood cell samples. The study at large found these results: Sequencing depth was assumed to be roughly uniform across donors in the presence/absence analyses, though that assumption may not hold. A later genetic analysis associated a missense DCLRE1C variant with V-gene and J-gene trimming of TCR beta chains, and an independent cohort replicated the association. Because some donors lacked HLA typing at each locus, the association tests relied only on the typed subset. Only TCR beta chains were sequenced in this cohort, and the absence of alpha or paired-chain data limited detectable features. A later analysis associated around 16,000 TCR beta sequences with specific HLA alleles at a false discovery rate of 0.05. The classifier was reported to diagnose cytomegalovirus status with high specificity and sensitivity in both the original cohort and the validation cohort. The 87-base-pair reads could not distinguish some IMGT-functional V segments, including TRBV6-2 and TRBV6-3, so those segments were excluded. Most TCR sequences were observed very rarely across donors, whereas some public TCRs were present in many individuals. It was suggested by the authors that the approach could potentially be generalized to other disease states and immunological phenotypes. When HLA alleles, especially DR and DQ, strongly co-occurred, attributing TCR associations to individual alleles was difficult. A further reported finding was that TCR beta sequences accurately predicted the HLA-A and HLA-B alleles for most subjects in the first cohort. The study listed 150 to 200 TCR beta chains as associated with cytomegalovirus. A later analysis found that TCR association rates varied across HLA loci, with DRB1 alleles showing the most associated TCRs and HLA-C alleles the fewest. A later genetic analysis reported fewer N-insertions in productive TCRs among donors in an Asian-associated ancestry cluster than the roughly 620-donor mean. Most CMV-associated TCR beta chains appeared to be HLA-restricted in a later analysis, and the HLA associations seemed to be driven largely by CMV exposure. Compared with equally common non-associated chains, HLA-associated TCR beta chains in a later analysis were more clonally expanded and had lower generation probabilities. A later analysis reported that several top co-occurrence clusters appeared linked to parvovirus B19, influenza, CMV and Epstein-Barr virus. An earlier analysis of approximately 570 of the donors showed that most TCR beta V segments appeared in productive rearrangements either about 90% or about 30% of the time, which broadly matched IMGT annotations. For the cohort, immune exposure information was limited to CMV serostatus. In vitro tests confirmed that three of the cytomegalovirus-associated TCR beta chains recognize cytomegalovirus antigens. Linkage disequilibrium might explain the correlated functional status among segregating V segments, but an unknown experimental factor could not be excluded. The earlier analysis of 587 of the donors excluded some 16 rarely observed V segments, including chromosome 9 orphons, because counts were too low. The sequencing pipeline was judged likely to have produced a cluster of highly shared sequence variants as a technical artifact.

Library method: the immunoSEQ multiplex PCR assay. For the multiplex PCR, a mixture combining 60 forward primers for TCR Vbeta segments and 13 reverse primers for TCR Jbeta segments was used. A multiplex PCR assay on genomic DNA amplified the CDR3 region of rearranged TCR beta genes. The Illumina HiSeq System was used to sequence the amplified TCR beta libraries as 87-base-pair reads. Turning to the authors' computational methods: A later analysis counted some 74 million unique TCR beta chains across the 640 or so repertoires, and some 11 million of these chains were shared by at least two donors. Raw reads were error-corrected and collapsed into unique sequences by a nearest-neighbor algorithm in which closely related sequences were merged to remove PCR and sequencing errors. V, D and J gene segments were assigned by aligning CDR3 sequences to IMGT reference sequences. For a sequence to be retained, a match of at least six nucleotides was required to both a V gene segment and a J gene segment. Rearrangements were called productive when the CDR3 lacked stop codons and stayed in frame with V and J; all others were non-productive. CDR3 was defined according to IMGT convention as the region running from the second conserved V-encoded cysteine to the conserved J-encoded phenylalanine. In an earlier analysis of approximately 590 of the donors, sequences lacking an unambiguous match to a single V gene segment were excluded. In an earlier analysis of 587 of the donors, V segments were called functional above 56.7% productive rearrangements and were called segregating when the between-donor standard deviation exceeded 5%. A statistical classification framework was built for diagnosing cytomegalovirus status from the catalog of TCR beta chain sequences. V and J gene assignment, in a later analysis, came from comparing TCR nucleotide sequences with IMGT/GENE-DB human TR gene sequences. A later analysis assigned CDR3 sequences and most-parsimonious VDJ recombination scenarios with the TCRdist pipeline. A later analysis defined each TCR beta chain by its CDR3 amino acid sequence plus V-gene family, and excluded reads lacking a unique V-gene family. In a later analysis, 500 to 650 highly shared, low-generation-probability nucleotide sequences were removed to address suspected cross-contamination and a sequencing artifact. In a later analysis, a clonal expansion index for each public chain was calculated from normalized within-repertoire ranks of inferred template counts. A later analysis computed generation probabilities with a VDJ recombination model fitted to out-of-frame rearrangements, and checked the results against IGoR. In a later analysis, TCR-TCR, TCR-HLA and TCR-CMV co-occurrence was scored with hypergeometric tests, and a repertoire-size bias correction was applied to TCR pairs. A later analysis estimated false discovery rates by permuting HLA or CMV assignments 20 times. In a later analysis, co-occurring TCRs were grouped with DBSCAN, and TCRdist sequence similarity was added when clustering was performed within HLA-allele-positive subsets. Repertoires with fewer than 30,000 or more than 120,000 public chains were left out of co-occurrence clustering, as were about 5 repertoires with anomalous nucleotide sharing. TCRdb carries this immuneACCESS record with in-frame sequences only. Its versions omit some clonotypes, under half of them owing to an unresolved V gene in the studies checked, with the rest unexplained. V, J and clone size are taken as reported in that table, and D and trimming were inferred from the DNA itself. The sample table records roughly 100,000 clones; over 60% of these occur just once. 8.5% to 10% of the sample rests with the top ten.

For this clone: Its specific antigen is unknown. No clone much larger than this one lies a single base away; base qualities are absent.

The TCR originated in a male donor in good health and CMV-seropositive. Sequences were obtained from PBMCs. The chain couples TRBV5-4 to TRBJ2-2; the D gene assignment is ambiguous. CDR3 protein: CASSLDLAGELFF. The nucleotides are TGTGCCAGCAGCTTGGATCTAGCCGGGGAGCTGTTTTTT.